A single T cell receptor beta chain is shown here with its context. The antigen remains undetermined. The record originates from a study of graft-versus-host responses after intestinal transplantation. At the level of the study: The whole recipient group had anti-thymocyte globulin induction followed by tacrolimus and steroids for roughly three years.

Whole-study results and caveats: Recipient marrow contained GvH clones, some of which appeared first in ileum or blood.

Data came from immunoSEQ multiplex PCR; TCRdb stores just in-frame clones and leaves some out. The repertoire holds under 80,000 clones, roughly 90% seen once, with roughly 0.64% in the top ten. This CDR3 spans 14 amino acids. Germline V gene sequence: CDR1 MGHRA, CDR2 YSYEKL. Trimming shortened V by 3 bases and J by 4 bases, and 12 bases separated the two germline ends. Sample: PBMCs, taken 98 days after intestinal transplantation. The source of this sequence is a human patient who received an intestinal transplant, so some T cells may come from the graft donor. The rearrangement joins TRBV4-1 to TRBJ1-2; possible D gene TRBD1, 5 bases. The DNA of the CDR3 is TGCGCCAGCAGCCAGGATCAGGGTTCCTATGGCTACACCTTC. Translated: CASSQDQGSYGYTF.